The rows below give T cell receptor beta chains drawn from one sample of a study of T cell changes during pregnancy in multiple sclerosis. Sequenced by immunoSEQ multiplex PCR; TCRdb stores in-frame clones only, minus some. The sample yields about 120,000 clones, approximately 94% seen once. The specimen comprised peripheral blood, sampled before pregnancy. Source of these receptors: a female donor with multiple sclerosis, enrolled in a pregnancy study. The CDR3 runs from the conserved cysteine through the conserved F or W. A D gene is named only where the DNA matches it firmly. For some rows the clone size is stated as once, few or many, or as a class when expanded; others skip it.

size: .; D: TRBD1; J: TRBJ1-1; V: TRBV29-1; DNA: TGCAGCGTGGAAAAACAGGGGGCGATCACTGAAGCTTTCTTT; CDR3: CSVEKQGAITEAFF
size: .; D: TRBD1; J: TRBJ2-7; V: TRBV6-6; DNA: TGTGCCAGCAGTTACCCGACAGGGGAGGCCTACGAGCAGTACTTC; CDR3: CASSYPTGEAYEQYF
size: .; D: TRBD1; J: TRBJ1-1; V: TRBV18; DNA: TGTGCCAGCTCACCTCAACAGGGGCACACTGAAGCTTTCTTT; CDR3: CASSPQQGHTEAFF
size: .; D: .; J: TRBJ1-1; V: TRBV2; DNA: TGTGCCAGCAGTCCAGGGTTCTTGCATGAAGGCACTGAAGCTTTCTTT; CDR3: CASSPGFLHEGTEAFF
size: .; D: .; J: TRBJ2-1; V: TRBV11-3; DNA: TGTGCCAGCAGCTTAGATCAGGCAGCTTACAATGAGCAGTTCTTC; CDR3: CASSLDQAAYNEQFF
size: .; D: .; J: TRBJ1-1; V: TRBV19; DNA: TGTGCCAGTAGTATAGGCGGGGGGAGGTGGACTGAAGCTTTCTTT; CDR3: CASSIGGGRWTEAFF
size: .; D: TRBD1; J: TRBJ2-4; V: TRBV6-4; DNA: TGTGCCAGCAGTTACGGACAGGCAAAAAACATTCAGTACTTC; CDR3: CASSYGQAKNIQYF
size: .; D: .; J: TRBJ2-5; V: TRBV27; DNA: TGTGCCAGCAGTTTATCGAGGACAATAGGACAAGAGACCCAGTACTTC; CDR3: CASSLSRTIGQETQYF
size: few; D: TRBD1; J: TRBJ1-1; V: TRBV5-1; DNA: TGCGCCAGCAGCCCGGGACAGGGGAATGCTTTCTTT; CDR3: CASSPGQGNAFF
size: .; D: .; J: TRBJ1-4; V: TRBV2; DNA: TGTGCCAGCGGGGCAGGGCATGAAAAACTGTTTTTT; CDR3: CASGAGHEKLFF
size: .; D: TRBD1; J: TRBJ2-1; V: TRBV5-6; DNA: TGTGCCAGCAGCTTCCCGGGACAGGGAAGCCATGAGCAGTTCTTC; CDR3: CASSFPGQGSHEQFF
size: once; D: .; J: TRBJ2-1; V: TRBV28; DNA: TGTGCCAGCAGTTCCCGGGGGTGGGATGAGCAGTTCTTC; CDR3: CASSSRGWDEQFF
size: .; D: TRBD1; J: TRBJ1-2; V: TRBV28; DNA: TGTGCCAGCAGTTTATACGTGACAGGGGGCGCTGGATATGGCTACACCTTC; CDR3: CASSLYVTGGAGYGYTF
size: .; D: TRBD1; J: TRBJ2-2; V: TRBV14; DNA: TGTGCCAGCAGCCGCAAGATCATGACAGGGGCCGGGGAGCTGTTTTTT; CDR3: CASSRKIMTGAGELFF
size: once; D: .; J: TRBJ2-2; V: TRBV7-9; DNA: TGTGCCAGCAGCCCTTCATCTAAGTCATCTTGGGCCTCCGGGGAGCTGTTTTTT; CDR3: CASSPSSKSSWASGELFF
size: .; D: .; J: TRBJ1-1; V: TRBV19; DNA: TGTGCCAGTAGTTTGAGGCAGGGAGGCATGAACACTGAAGCTTTCTTT; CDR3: CASSLRQGGMNTEAFF
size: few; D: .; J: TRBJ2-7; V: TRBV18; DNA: TGTGCCAGCTCACCCGACAGGCATCTGTACTTC; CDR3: CASSPDRHLYF
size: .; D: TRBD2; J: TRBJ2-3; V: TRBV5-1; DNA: TGCGCCAGCAGCCCTCTAGCGGGAGATACGCAGTATTTT; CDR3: CASSPLAGDTQYF
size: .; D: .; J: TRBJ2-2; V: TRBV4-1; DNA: TGCGCCAGCAGCCCGGAGGGAGCGCAGGGGGGGCTGTTTTTT; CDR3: CASSPEGAQGGLFF
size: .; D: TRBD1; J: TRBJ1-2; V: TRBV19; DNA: TGTGCCAGTAGTAGACAGGGGGCGGAAAATGGCTACACCTTC; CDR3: CASSRQGAENGYTF
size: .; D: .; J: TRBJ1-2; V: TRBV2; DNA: TGTGCCAGCAGAAACAGGGCCCACTATGGCTACACCTTC; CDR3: CASRNRAHYGYTF
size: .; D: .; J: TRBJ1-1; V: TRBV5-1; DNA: TGCGCCAGCAGCTTCGGGGCCGCGGGAAACACTGAAGCTTTCTTT; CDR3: CASSFGAAGNTEAFF
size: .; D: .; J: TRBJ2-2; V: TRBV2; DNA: TGTGCCAGCGGAGGGACAGTCGTAACCGGGGAGCTGTTTTTT; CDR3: CASGGTVVTGELFF
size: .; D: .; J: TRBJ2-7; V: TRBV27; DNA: TGTGCCAGCAGTATTTCCCGGGACTTCTCACATGGGCAGTACTTC; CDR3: CASSISRDFSHGQYF
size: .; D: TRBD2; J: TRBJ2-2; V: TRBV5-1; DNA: TGCGCCAGCAGCTTGGAACTAGCGGGACTCGGCGGGGAGCTGTTTTTT; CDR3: CASSLELAGLGGELFF
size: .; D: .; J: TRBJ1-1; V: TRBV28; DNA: TGTGCCAGCCACATGAACACTGAAGCTTTCTTT; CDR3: CASHMNTEAFF
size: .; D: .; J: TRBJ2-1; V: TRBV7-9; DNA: TGTGCCAGCAGGGGAGCGGAGAGTGAGCAGTTCTTC; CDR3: CASRGAESEQFF
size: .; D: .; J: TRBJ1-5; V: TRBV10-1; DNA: TGCGCCAGCAGTGAAGGGGCAGGCCCGGCGTCGGAGCCCCAGCATTTT; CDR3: CASSEGAGPASEPQHF
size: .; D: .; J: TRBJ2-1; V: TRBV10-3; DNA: TGTGCCATCAGCGCAGGGGTCTACAATGAGCAGTTCTTC; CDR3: CAISAGVYNEQFF
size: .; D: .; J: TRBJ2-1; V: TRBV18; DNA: TGTGCCAGCTCACCAACGGACAAGGAGCAGTTCTTC; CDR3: CASSPTDKEQFF
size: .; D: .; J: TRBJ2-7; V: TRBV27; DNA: TGTGCCAGCATACAAGACAGGCTGATTAGTATCGAGCAGTACTTC; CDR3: CASIQDRLISIEQYF
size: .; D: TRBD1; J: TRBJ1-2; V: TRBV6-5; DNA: TGTGCCAGCAGTTTGACCGGGACAGGGTGGGATGGCTACACCTTC; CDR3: CASSLTGTGWDGYTF
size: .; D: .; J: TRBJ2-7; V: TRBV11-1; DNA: TGTGCCAGCAGCTTAGGCCCAGACACCTACGAGCAGTACTTC; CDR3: CASSLGPDTYEQYF
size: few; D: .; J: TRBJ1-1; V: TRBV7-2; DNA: TGTGCCAGCAGCACAGGACCGAACACTGAAGCTTTCTTT; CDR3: CASSTGPNTEAFF
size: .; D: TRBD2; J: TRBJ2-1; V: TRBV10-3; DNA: TGTGCCATCAGCGCCGGGACTAGCGGGGGGAGGAATGAGCAGTTCTTC; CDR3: CAISAGTSGGRNEQFF
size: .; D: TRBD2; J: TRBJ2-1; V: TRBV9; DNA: TGTGCCAGCAGCGCCGGACTAGCGGGAATCAATGAGCAGTTCTTC; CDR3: CASSAGLAGINEQFF
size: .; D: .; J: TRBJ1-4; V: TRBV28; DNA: TGTGCCAGCAGTTTTGGCGGGTTCGGTGAAAAACTGTTTTTT; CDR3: CASSFGGFGEKLFF
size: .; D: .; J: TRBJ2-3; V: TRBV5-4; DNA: TGTGCCAGCAGATCGACAGATACGCAGTATTTT; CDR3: CASRSTDTQYF
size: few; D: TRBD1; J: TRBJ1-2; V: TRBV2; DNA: TGTGCCAGCAGCCCGGGACAGGTTTATGGCTACACCTTC; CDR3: CASSPGQVYGYTF
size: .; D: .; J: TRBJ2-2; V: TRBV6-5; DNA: TGTGCCAGCAGTCGGGGTAGTACCGGGGAGCTGTTTTTT; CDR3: CASSRGSTGELFF
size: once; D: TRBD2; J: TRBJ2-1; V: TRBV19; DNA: TGTGCCAGTAGCCTCCCGGCGGGAGGGCCAAATGAGCAGTTCTTC; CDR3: CASSLPAGGPNEQFF
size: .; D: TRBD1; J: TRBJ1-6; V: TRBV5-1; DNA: TGCGCCAGCAGCTTGGTCGGGGACAGGCCCCTCCACTTT; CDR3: CASSLVGDRPLHF
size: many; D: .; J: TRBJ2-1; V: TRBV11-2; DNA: TGTGCCAGCAGCTTCTGGGGCGGGGCTCAAGATGAGCAGTTCTTC; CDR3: CASSFWGGAQDEQFF
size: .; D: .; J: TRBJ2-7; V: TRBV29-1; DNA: TGCAGCGTTCGAGGCAGCTACGAGCAGTACTTC; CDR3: CSVRGSYEQYF
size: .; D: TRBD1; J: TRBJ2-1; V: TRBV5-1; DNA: TGCGCCAGCAGCCTGCTCGGACAGGGGGATGAGCAGTTCTTC; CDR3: CASSLLGQGDEQFF
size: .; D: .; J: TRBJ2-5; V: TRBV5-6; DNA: TGTGCCAGCAGCTCCCGGCGGTGGAATGTCGAGACCCAGTACTTC; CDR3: CASSSRRWNVETQYF
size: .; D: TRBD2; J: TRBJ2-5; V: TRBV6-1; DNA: TGTGCCAGCAGTGTTGGGACTAGCGGGGGGGGGACAGAGACCCAGTACTTC; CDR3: CASSVGTSGGGTETQYF
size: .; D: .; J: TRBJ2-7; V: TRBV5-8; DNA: TGTGCCAGCAGCTCCCGAGGGACACTCTACGAGCAGTACTTC; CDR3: CASSSRGTLYEQYF
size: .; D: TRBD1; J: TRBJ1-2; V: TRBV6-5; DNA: TGTGCCAGCAGCCCGCCCGGAACAGGGGGCTATGGCTACACCTTC; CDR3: CASSPPGTGGYGYTF
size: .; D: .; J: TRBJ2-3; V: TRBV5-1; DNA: TGCGCCAGCAGCTTGGTGGGACTTGGGACAGATACGCAGTATTTT; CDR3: CASSLVGLGTDTQYF